Shown below are 25 T cell receptor beta chains from a single sample sequenced in a study of blood T cells in healthy people across ages. A second about 7 to 11 cycle PCR used barcoded and J-beta primers. A single record per CDR3 protein comes from TCRdb applying MiXCR to the 5' RACE reads. Altogether over 1.5 million distinct CDR3 sequences are present, 49% being singletons, with the ten largest covering roughly 2.1%. Sequenced sample: blood. These receptor sequences come from a woman aged 40-49 years in good health.

This chain uses TRBV7-2 with TRBJ2-1; 13 bases agree with TRBD2. Per germline, CDR1 SGHTA and CDR2 FQGNSA. V shed 4 bases, J shed 0 bases, and the junction held 6 bases outside the gene matches. The CDR3 consists of 18 residues. The CDR3 here is CASSSGLAGRSSYNEQFF. DNA of the CDR3: TGTGCCAGCAGCTCGGGACTAGCGGGGAGGAGCTCCTACAATGAGCAGTTCTTC.

This clonotype occurred a few times. This chain uses TRBV6-1 with TRBJ1-2; a possible D gene is TRBD1 (6 bases). V lost 4 bases, J lost 8 bases, and 14 bases lay in between. The CDR3 contains 13 residues. Looked up from germline, CDR1 is MNHNS and CDR2 is SASEGT. CDR3 nucleotides: TGTGCCAGCAGTGTCTTGGGGGCGCGCGGCTACACCTTC. This encodes CASSVLGARGYTF.

This clonotype was counted a few times. The chain is built from TRBV24-1 and TRBJ2-3; perhaps TRBD1 as D (6 bases). The CDR3 contains 15 residues. The V end lost 6 bases, the J end lost 0 bases, and 12 bases lay between the germline ends. CDR1 KGHDR and CDR2 SFDVKD come from the germline V gene. The CDR3 DNA sequence: TGTGCCACCAGTCCGACAGGCTCTAGCACAGATACGCAGTATTTT. Translation: CATSPTGSSTDTQYF.

This clonotype was counted once. One end of the junction does not line up with germline, which may come from a read error. The V and J genes are TRBV5-1 and TRBJ2-3; D is possibly TRBD1 (6 bases). Germline CDR1 is SGHRS and CDR2 is YFSETQ. The CDR3 length is 13 residues. The CDR3 DNA reads TGCGCCAGCAGCCGAGGGGGAACAGATACGCGGTATTTT. Translated: CASSRGGTDTRYF.

This clonotype turned up a few times. This chain joins TRBV28 and TRBJ2-7; 8 positions match TRBD1. V trimming: 1 base; J trimming: 2 bases; junction bases outside the gene matches: 7. The CDR3 loop spans 16 amino acids. Germline values: CDR1 MDHEN, CDR2 SYDVKM. Written as DNA, the CDR3 is TGTGCCAGCAGTTTATTTGGGACAGGAGGAACCTACGAGCAGTACTTC. The encoded protein is CASSLFGTGGTYEQYF.

This clonotype has only a few counts. The chain combines TRBV27 with TRBJ2-5, with D perhaps assigned TRBD1 or TRBD2 (5 bases each). The end of the DNA is better explained by TRBJ2-7, so the J call may be wrong. The CDR3 is made up of 16 amino acids. From germline, CDR1 is MNHEY and CDR2 SMNVEV (reference sequence). This CDR3 is CASSSSFGDESYEQYF. The CDR3 DNA reads as TGTGCCAGCAGTTCCAGCTTCGGGGACGAAAGCTACGAGCAGTACTTC.

This clonotype has more than one count but fewer than ten. The J gene is TRBJ2-3, the V gene TRBV7-9, with D perhaps TRBD1 (5 bases). CDR1 and CDR2 (germline): SEHNR, FQNEAQ (reference sequence). V was cut by 3 bases and J by 0 bases, with 16 bases left in between. The CDR3 has 17 residues. The CDR3 spells CASSFLRVGASTDTQYF. The CDR3 bases are TGTGCCAGCAGCTTCCTCAGGGTTGGTGCTAGCACAGATACGCAGTATTTT.

This clonotype was observed a handful of times. The rearrangement uses TRBV4-3 and TRBJ2-5; D not resolved. The CDR3 covers 15 residues. Trimming removed 3 bases from V and 1 base from J, with 12 bases in between. The germline V gene encodes CDR1 LGHNA and CDR2 YSLEER. CDR3 in amino acids: CASSHLVGPQETQYF. The CDR3 DNA sequence: TGCGCCAGCAGCCATCTGGTCGGACCCCAAGAGACCCAGTACTTC.

J is TRBJ1-1 and V is TRBV5-1; D may be TRBD1 (6 bases). There are 13 residues in the CDR3. Trimming stripped 4 bases from V and 5 bases from J, with 12 bases between. Germline values: CDR1 SGHRS, CDR2 YFSETQ. CDR3 sequence (DNA): TGCGCCAGCAGCCCTCCAGGGGAGACTGAAGCTTTCTTT. Translating gives CASSPPGETEAFF.

This chain links TRBV5-5 with TRBJ1-2; 10 bases are a match to TRBD1. Per the germline V gene, CDR1 is SGHKS and CDR2 is YYEKEE (reference sequence). Trimming took 0 bases from V and 4 from J; bases not matched to a gene: 6. The CDR3 consists of 16 residues. CDR3 amino acids: CASSLATGGQVYGYTF. For the CDR3, the DNA is TGTGCCAGCAGCTTGGCGACAGGGGGCCAAGTCTATGGCTACACCTTC.

The chain couples TRBV6-2 or TRBV6-3 to TRBJ2-7, with a weak D call TRBD2 (6 bases). CDR1 and CDR2 (germline): MNHEY, SVGEGT. This CDR3 is built from 15 residues. V lost 8 bases to trimming and J lost 1 base, with 18 bases between them. In DNA form, the CDR3 reads TGTGCCAGCTCAAAACGTCTGCGGGGATCCTACGAGCAGTACTTC. Its protein is CASSKRLRGSYEQYF.

This clonotype was observed a few times. The chain combines TRBV7-8 with TRBJ2-7; no clear D. The CDR3 is 14 residues long. The germline V gene has CDR1 SGHVS and CDR2 FQNEAQ. The V end was cut by 1 base, the J end by 0 bases, with 7 bases between. CDR3 loop: CASSLGSFSYEQYF. The CDR3 region has the DNA TGTGCCAGCAGCTTAGGTTCCTTCTCCTACGAGCAGTACTTC.

A few counts support this clonotype. The chain employs TRBV28 and TRBJ1-5, with a possible D match to TRBD1 (5 bases). The CDR3 length is 11 residues. Deletions cut 4 bases from V and 10 bases from J, with 8 bases between. Germline V lookup: CDR1 MDHEN, CDR2 SYDVKM. The CDR3 is CASSSQVPQHF. CDR3 DNA sequence: TGTGCCAGCAGTTCACAGGTTCCCCAGCATTTT.

The chain combines TRBV7-2 with TRBJ2-2; D ambiguous. CDR3 length equals 13 residues. The germline V and J ends were trimmed by 2 bases and 5 bases, with 6 bases remaining between them. Germline V lookup: CDR1 SGHTA, CDR2 FQGNSA. The CDR3 here is CASSLYPTGELFF. The CDR3 DNA reads TGTGCCAGCAGCTTATACCCGACCGGGGAGCTGTTTTTT.

This clonotype was found a few times. This rearrangement joins TRBV27 to TRBJ1-2; D call uncertain. Trimming took off 0 bases at V and 4 bases at J, with 9 bases between the two ends. The CDR3 covers 14 residues. Germline V lookup: CDR1 MNHEY, CDR2 SMNVEV (reference sequence). The CDR3 coding sequence is TGTGCCAGCAGTTTATCAGGGTCCACCTATGGCTACACCTTC. Its protein product is CASSLSGSTYGYTF.

This clonotype has more than one count but fewer than ten. V and J are TRBV3-1 and TRBJ2-4; D remains unclear. Trimming removed 0 bases from V and 0 bases from J, with 15 bases in between. The CDR3 is 18 residues long. CDR1 and CDR2 (germline): LGHDT, YNNKEL (reference sequence). The CDR3 spells CASSQDLWPQLAKNIQYF. The CDR3 region has the DNA TGTGCCAGCAGCCAAGATCTATGGCCGCAGCTAGCCAAAAACATTCAGTACTTC.

The gene calls are TRBV4-1 and TRBJ2-2; the match to TRBD2 covers 8 bases. This CDR3 region has 21 residues. Germline assignment: CDR1 MGHRA and CDR2 YSYEKL. J gave up 4 bases and V 0 bases, and 19 bases lay outside the gene matches. The CDR3 reads CASSQDKSRVAGPGSTGELFF. For the CDR3, the DNA is TGCGCCAGCAGCCAAGATAAGTCCAGAGTAGCGGGGCCCGGAAGCACCGGGGAGCTGTTTTTT.

This clonotype occurred once. The chain uses TRBV27 and TRBJ1-1; TRBD1 might be the D (5 bases). CDR1 is MNHEY, CDR2 SMNVEV, per germline (reference sequence). Trimming removed 8 bases from V and 4 bases from J, with 20 bases in between. This CDR3 spans 15 amino acids. The CDR3 spells CASGTVPARGTEAFF. The CDR3 nucleotides read TGTGCCAGCGGGACGGTTCCGGCGAGGGGCACTGAAGCTTTCTTT.

This chain connects TRBV3-1 to TRBJ2-6, with D possibly TRBD1 on 6 matching bases. V was shortened by 6 bases and J by 1 base, with 10 bases between the two germline ends. The CDR3 consists of 15 residues. CDR1 and CDR2 (germline): LGHDT, YNNKEL (reference sequence). The CDR3 DNA is TGTGCCAGCAGGCACAGGGTTTCTGGGGCCAACGTCCTGACTTTC. It is translated as CASRHRVSGANVLTF.

This rearrangement joins TRBV20-1 to TRBJ2-2; 8 bases map to TRBD1. CDR1 is DFQATT and CDR2 is SNEGSKA in the germline V gene (reference sequence). V shed 5 bases and J 2 bases; nucleotides not matched to a gene: 7. This CDR3 spans 15 amino acids. This CDR3 reads CSAGRQGKNTGELFF. CDR3 in DNA: TGCAGTGCTGGGAGACAGGGGAAAAACACCGGGGAGCTGTTTTTT.

This rearrangement joins TRBV28 to TRBJ2-1; 9 bases are shared with TRBD2. The CDR3 contains 12 residues. Germline CDR1 MDHEN, CDR2 SYDVKM. Unmatched junction bases numbered 3, after V lost 6 bases and J lost 9 bases. Here the CDR3 reads CASRFSGGEQFF. CDR3 DNA: TGTGCCAGCAGATTTAGCGGGGGTGAGCAGTTCTTC.

This sequence joins TRBV7-8 and TRBJ2-6, with 10 nucleotides matching TRBD2. V was pared by 4 bases and J by 0 bases, with 9 bases of the junction left unmatched. Germline CDR1 SGHVS, CDR2 FQNEAQ. The CDR3 is made up of 19 amino acids. Written as DNA, the CDR3 is TGTGCCAGCAGCTACCGCCCTAGCGGGGGAAGCTCTGGGGCCAACGTCCTGACTTTC. It encodes CASSYRPSGGSSGANVLTF.

The gene calls are TRBV10-3 and TRBJ1-5, with a possible D match to TRBD1 (6 bases). The CDR3 covers 15 residues. Trimming pared 5 bases from V and 2 bases from J, leaving 13 bases between. The germline V gene encodes CDR1 ENHRY and CDR2 SYGVKD. The CDR3 spells CAISNTTGGNQPQHF. CDR3 in DNA: TGTGCCATCAGTAACACGACAGGCGGCAATCAGCCCCAGCATTTT.

The chain links TRBV10-3 to TRBJ2-7; unclear D gene. CDR1 is ENHRY, CDR2 SYGVKD, per germline. V was shortened by 3 bases and J by 2 bases, with 8 bases between the two germline ends. The CDR3 runs 13 residues. The CDR3 sequence: CAISERVAYEQYF. CDR3 coding DNA: TGTGCCATCAGTGAACGGGTTGCCTACGAGCAGTACTTC.

This clonotype was seen ten or more times. The chain has TRBV7-2 and TRBJ2-5; D unresolved. In germline, CDR1 is SGHTA, CDR2 FQGNSA. CDR3 length: 15 residues. Trimming removed 1 base at V and 1 base at J, with 10 bases between. The CDR3 protein is CASSLGSGSQETQYF. The DNA for the CDR3 is TGTGCCAGCAGCTTAGGATCAGGTAGCCAAGAGACCCAGTACTTC. Full variable domain (remainder filled in from reference TRBV7-2 and TRBJ2-5): GAGVSQSPSNKVTEKGKDVELRCDPISGHTALYWYRQSLGQGLEFLIYFQGNSAPDKSGLPSDRFSAERTGGSVSTLTIQRTQQEDSAVYLCASSLGSGSQETQYFGPGTRLLVL.